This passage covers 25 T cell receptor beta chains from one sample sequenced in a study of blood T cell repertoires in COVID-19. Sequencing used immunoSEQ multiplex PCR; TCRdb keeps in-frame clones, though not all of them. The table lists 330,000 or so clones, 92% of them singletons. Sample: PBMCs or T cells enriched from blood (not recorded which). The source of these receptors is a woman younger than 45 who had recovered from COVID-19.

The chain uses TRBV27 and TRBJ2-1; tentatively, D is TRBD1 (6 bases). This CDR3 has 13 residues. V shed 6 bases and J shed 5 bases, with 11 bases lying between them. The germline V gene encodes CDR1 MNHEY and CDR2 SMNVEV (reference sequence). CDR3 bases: TGTGCCAGCAGAAATACAGGGAACAATGAGCAGTTCTTC. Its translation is CASRNTGNNEQFF.

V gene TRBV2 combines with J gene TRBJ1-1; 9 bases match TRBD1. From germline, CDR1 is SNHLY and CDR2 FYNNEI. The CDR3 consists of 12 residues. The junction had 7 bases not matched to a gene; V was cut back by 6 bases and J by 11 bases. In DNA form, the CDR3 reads TGTGCCAGCAGGGGGACAGGGATCAGCGCTTTCTTT. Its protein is CASRGTGISAFF.

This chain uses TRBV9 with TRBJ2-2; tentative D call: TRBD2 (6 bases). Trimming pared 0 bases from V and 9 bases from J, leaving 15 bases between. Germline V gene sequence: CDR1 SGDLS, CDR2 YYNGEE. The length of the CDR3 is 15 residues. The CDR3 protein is CASSVVPGSSRELFF. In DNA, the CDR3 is TGTGCCAGCAGCGTAGTACCCGGGAGTAGCCGGGAGCTGTTTTTT.

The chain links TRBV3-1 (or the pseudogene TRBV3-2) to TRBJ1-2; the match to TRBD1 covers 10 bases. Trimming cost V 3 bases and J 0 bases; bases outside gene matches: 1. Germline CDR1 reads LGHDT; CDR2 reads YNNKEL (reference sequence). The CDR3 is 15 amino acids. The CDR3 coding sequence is TGTGCCAGCAGCCAGGGGACAGGGGCTAACTATGGCTACACCTTC. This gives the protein CASSQGTGANYGYTF.

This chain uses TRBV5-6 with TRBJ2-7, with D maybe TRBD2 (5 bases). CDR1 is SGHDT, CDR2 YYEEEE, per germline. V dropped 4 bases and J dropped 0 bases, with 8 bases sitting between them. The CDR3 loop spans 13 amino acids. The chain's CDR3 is CASSPGFSYEQYF. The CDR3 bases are TGTGCCAGCAGCCCGGGATTCTCCTACGAGCAGTACTTC.

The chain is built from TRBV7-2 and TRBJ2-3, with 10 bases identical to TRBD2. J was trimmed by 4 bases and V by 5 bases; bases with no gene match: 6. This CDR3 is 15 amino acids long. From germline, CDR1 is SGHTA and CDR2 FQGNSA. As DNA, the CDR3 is TGTGCCAGCAGCCGGGGACTAGCGAGACCAGATACGCAGTATTTT. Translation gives CASSRGLARPDTQYF.

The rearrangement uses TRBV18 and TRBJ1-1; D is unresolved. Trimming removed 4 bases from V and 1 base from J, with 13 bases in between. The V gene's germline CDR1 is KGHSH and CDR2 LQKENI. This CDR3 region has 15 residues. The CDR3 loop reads CASSLHLTRNTEAFF. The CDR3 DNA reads TGTGCCAGCTCACTCCACCTGACTCGGAACACTGAAGCTTTCTTT.

This CDR3 reads CASSFTGITFF. The CDR3 DNA follows: TGTGCCAGCAGTTTCACAGGGATAACTTTCTTT. The V and J genes are TRBV27 and TRBJ1-1; the D gene is possibly TRBD1 (6 bases). The CDR3 consists of 11 residues. Germline V gives CDR1 MNHEY, CDR2 SMNVEV (reference sequence). V dropped 3 bases and J dropped 12 bases, with 11 bases sitting between them.

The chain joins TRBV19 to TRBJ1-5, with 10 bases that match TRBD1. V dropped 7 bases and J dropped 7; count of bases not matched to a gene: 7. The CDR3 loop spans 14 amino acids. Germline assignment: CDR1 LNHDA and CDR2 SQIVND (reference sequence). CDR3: CASNGQGVGQPQHF. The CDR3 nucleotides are TGTGCCAGTAATGGACAGGGGGTAGGACAGCCCCAGCATTTT.

The CDR3 sequence: CASSAGADLGTFRTDTQYF. DNA of the CDR3: TGTGCCAGCAGCGCGGGCGCGGACCTTGGGACTTTCCGCACAGATACGCAGTATTTT. The chain joins TRBV7-9 to TRBJ2-3, with D possibly TRBD2 on 6 matching bases. CDR1 and CDR2 from the germline V gene are SEHNR and FQNEAQ (reference sequence). The V end lost 5 bases, the J end lost 1 base, and 25 bases lay between the germline ends. The CDR3 has 19 residues.

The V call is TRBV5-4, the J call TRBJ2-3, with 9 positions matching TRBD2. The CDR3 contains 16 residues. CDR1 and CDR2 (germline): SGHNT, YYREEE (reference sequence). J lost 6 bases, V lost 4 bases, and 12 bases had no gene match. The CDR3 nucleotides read TGTGCCAGCAGCCCCACGGCGGGGGGGGCCATTGATACGCAGTATTTT. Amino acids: CASSPTAGGAIDTQYF. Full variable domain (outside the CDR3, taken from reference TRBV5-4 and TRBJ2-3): ETGVTQSPTHLIKTRGQQVTLRCSSQSGHNTVSWYQQALGQGPQFIFQYYREEENGRGNFPPRFSGLQFPNYSSELNVNALELDDSALYLCASSPTAGGAIDTQYFGPGTRLTVL.

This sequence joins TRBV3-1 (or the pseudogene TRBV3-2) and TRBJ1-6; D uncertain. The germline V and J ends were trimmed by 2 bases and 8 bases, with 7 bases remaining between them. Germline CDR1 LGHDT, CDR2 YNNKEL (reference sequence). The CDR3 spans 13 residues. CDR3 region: CASSQLEYSPLHF. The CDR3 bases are TGTGCCAGCAGCCAATTGGAGTATTCACCCCTCCACTTT.

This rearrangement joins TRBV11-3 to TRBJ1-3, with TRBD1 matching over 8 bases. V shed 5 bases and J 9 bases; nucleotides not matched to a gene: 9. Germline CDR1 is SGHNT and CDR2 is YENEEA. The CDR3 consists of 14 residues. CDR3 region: CASSPRTGNGTIYF. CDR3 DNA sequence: TGTGCCAGCAGCCCACGGACAGGGAATGGCACCATATATTTT. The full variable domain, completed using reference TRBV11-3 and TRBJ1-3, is EAGVVQSPRYKIIEKKQPVAFWCNPISGHNTLYWYLQNLGQGPELLIRYENEEAVDDSQLPKDRFSAERLKGVDSTLKIQPAELGDSAVYLCASSPRTGNGTIYFGEGSWLTVV.

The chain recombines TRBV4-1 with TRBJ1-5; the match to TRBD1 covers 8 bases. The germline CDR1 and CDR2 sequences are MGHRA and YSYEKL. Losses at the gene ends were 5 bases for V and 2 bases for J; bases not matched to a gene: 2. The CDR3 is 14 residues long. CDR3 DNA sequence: TGCGCCAGCAGCTTGACAGGGGGCAATCAGCCCCAGCATTTT. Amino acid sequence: CASSLTGGNQPQHF.

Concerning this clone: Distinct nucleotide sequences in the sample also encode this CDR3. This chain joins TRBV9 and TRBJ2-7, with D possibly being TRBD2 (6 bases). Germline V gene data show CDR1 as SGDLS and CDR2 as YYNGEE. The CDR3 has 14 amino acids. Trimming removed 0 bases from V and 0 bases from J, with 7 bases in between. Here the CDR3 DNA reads TGTGCCAGCAGCGTAGTCGGGAGCTCCTACGAGCAGTACTTC. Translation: CASSVVGSSYEQYF.

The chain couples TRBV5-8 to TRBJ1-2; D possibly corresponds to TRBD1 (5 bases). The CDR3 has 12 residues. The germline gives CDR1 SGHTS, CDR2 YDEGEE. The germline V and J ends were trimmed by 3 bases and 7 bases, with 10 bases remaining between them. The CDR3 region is CASSSQGFGYTF. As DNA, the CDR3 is TGTGCCAGCAGCTCGCAGGGCTTTGGCTACACCTTC.

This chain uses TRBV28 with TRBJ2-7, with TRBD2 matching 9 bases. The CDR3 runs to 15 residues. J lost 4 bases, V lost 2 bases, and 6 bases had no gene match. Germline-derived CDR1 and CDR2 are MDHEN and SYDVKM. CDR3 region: CASSLAGGFAYEQYF. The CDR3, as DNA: TGTGCCAGCAGTTTAGCGGGAGGGTTCGCATACGAGCAGTACTTC.

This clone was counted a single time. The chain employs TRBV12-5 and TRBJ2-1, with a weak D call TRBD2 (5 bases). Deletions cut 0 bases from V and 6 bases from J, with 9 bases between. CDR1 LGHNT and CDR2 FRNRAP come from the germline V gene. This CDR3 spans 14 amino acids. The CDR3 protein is CASGLVPSGNEQFF. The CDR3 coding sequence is TGTGCTAGTGGTTTGGTACCCAGCGGCAATGAGCAGTTCTTC.

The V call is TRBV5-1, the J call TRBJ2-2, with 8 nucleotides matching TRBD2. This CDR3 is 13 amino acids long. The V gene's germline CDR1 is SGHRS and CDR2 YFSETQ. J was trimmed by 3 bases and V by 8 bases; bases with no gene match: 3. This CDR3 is CASLAGYTGELFF. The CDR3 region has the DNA TGCGCCAGTTTAGCGGGGTACACCGGGGAGCTGTTTTTT.

CDR3 in amino acids: CASSLDQRRGTEAFF. CDR3 bases: TGTGCCAGCAGCTTAGATCAAAGGAGGGGCACTGAAGCTTTCTTT. This chain links TRBV5-4 with TRBJ1-1; perhaps TRBD1 as D (5 bases). The germline V gene encodes CDR1 SGHNT and CDR2 YYREEE (reference sequence). CDR3 length equals 15 residues. V was pared by 2 bases and J by 4 bases, with 15 bases between. The entire variable domain, with the rest obtained from reference TRBV5-4 and TRBJ1-1, is as follows: ETGVTQSPTHLIKTRGQQVTLRCSSQSGHNTVSWYQQALGQGPQFIFQYYREEENGRGNFPPRFSGLQFPNYSSELNVNALELDDSALYLCASSLDQRRGTEAFFGQGTRLTVV.

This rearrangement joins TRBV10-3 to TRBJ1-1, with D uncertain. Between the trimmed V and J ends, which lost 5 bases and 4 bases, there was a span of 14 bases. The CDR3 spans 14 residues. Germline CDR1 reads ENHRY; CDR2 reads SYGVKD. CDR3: CAISTIEVGTEAFF. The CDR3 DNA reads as TGTGCCATCAGTACAATTGAGGTGGGCACTGAAGCTTTCTTT.

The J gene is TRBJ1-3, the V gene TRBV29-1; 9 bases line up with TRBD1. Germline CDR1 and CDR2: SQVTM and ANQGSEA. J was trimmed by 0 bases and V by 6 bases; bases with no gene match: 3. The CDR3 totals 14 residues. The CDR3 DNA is TGCAGCGTGGGACAGGGATCCTCTGGAAACACCATATATTTT. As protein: CSVGQGSSGNTIYF.

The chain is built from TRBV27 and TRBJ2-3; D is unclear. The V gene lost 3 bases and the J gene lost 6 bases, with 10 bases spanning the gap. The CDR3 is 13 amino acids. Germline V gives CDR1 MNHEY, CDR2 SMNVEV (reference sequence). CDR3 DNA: TGTGCCAGCAGTTTCCGGCTGGAGGATACGCAGTATTTT. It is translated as CASSFRLEDTQYF.

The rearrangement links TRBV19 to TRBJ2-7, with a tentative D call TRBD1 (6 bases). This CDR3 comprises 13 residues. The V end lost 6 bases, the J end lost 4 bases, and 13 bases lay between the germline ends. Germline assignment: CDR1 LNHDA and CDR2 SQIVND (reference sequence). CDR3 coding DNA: TGTGCCAGTAGCTACAGGGAAGGGTACGAGCAGTACTTC. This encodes CASSYREGYEQYF.

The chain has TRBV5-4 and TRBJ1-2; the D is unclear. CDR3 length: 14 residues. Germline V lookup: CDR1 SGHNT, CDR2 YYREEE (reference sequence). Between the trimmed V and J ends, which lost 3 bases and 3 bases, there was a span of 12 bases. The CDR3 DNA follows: TGTGCCAGCAGCTCGACTCCCGGCTACTATGGCTACACCTTC. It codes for CASSSTPGYYGYTF.